Listed here are 20 T cell receptor beta chains from one sample, sequenced in a study of OX40 agonist ivuxolimab in advanced cancers. TCRdb's copy holds only in-frame clones and misses some; the assay was immunoSEQ multiplex PCR. The table lists 100,000 or so clones, approximately 89% of them singletons. This specimen was CD4+ or CD8+ T cells sorted from blood, taken in a trial of the OX40 agonist ivuxolimab. The receptor source for this set is an adult with an advanced solid tumor such as melanoma, head and neck, liver or kidney cancer.

The chain uses TRBV19 and TRBJ2-5; 7 positions agree with TRBD1. Germline loops: CDR1 LNHDA, CDR2 SQIVND (reference sequence). The CDR3 contains 14 residues. The V and J ends lost 6 bases and 2 bases, in that order; junction bases with no gene match: 6. The DNA of the CDR3 is TGTGCCAGTAGCCTGACAGGGCTACAAGAGACCCAGTACTTC. Translating gives CASSLTGLQETQYF.

In its sample, this clone was seen a few times. This rearrangement joins TRBV13 to TRBJ2-7; 11 bases fit TRBD2. The germline gives CDR1 PRHDT, CDR2 FYEKMQ (reference sequence). This CDR3 region has 15 residues. Germline trimming cut 5 bases from V and 1 base from J; bases unmatched to any gene: 4. CDR3 in DNA: TGTGCCAGCAGCCGGGGACTAGCGGCATCCTACGAGCAGTACTTC. It yields the protein CASSRGLAASYEQYF.

This clone was detected only once. The gene calls are TRBV7-3 and TRBJ2-1; TRBD2 matches at 8 bases. The germline CDR1 and CDR2 sequences are SGHTA and FQGTGA. Unmatched junction bases numbered 7, after V lost 0 bases and J lost 3 bases. There are 17 residues in the CDR3. The CDR3 loop is CASSLTPRGANYNEQFF. CDR3 nucleotide sequence: TGTGCCAGCAGCTTAACCCCGCGGGGGGCAAACTACAATGAGCAGTTCTTC.

The chain employs TRBV12-5 and TRBJ2-5, with D hard to call. Germline CDR1 and CDR2: LGHNT and FRNRAP. The CDR3 runs to 11 residues. V was trimmed by 3 bases and J by 5 bases, leaving 4 bases between them. The CDR3 DNA reads as TGTGCTAGTGGTTTTGGGGAGACCCAGTACTTC. Translation gives CASGFGETQYF.

V gene TRBV7-3 combines with J gene TRBJ2-1, with D perhaps being TRBD1 or TRBD2 (5 bases each). Trimming took 2 bases from V and 5 from J, leaving 16 bases between them. Germline V gene data show CDR1 as SGHTA and CDR2 as FQGTGA. This CDR3 region has 16 residues. The CDR3 here is CASSLGPGAGDNEQFF. The CDR3 bases are TGTGCCAGCAGCTTAGGACCCGGGGCTGGGGACAATGAGCAGTTCTTC. Full variable domain (outside the CDR3, taken from reference TRBV7-3 and TRBJ2-1): GAGVSQTPSNKVTEKGKYVELRCDPISGHTALYWYRQSLGQGPEFLIYFQGTGAADDSGLPNDRFFAVRPEGSVSTLKIQRTERGDSAVYLCASSLGPGAGDNEQFFGPGTRLTVL.

This clone has just a few counts. The V call is TRBV9, the J call TRBJ1-2; D call uncertain. The V end lost 2 bases, the J end lost 8 bases, and 13 bases lay between the germline ends. The CDR3 covers 13 residues. Germline values: CDR1 SGDLS, CDR2 YYNGEE. For the CDR3, the DNA is TGTGCCAGCAGCGTTAACTGGGGAGGCGGCTACACCTTC. It specifies CASSVNWGGGYTF.

The V and J genes are TRBV5-4 and TRBJ2-3; perhaps D is TRBD1 or TRBD2 (5 bases each). The CDR3 spans 13 residues. Germline V gene sequence: CDR1 SGHNT, CDR2 YYREEE (reference sequence). With 9 bases removed from V and 4 bases from J, the gap between germline ends came to 15 bases. Here the CDR3 reads CATTRRGPDTQYF. CDR3 nucleotides: TGTGCCACAACTAGAAGGGGCCCAGATACGCAGTATTTT.

The chain recombines TRBV11-2 with TRBJ2-7, with a weak D call TRBD2 (6 bases). The CDR3 has 12 residues. Germline V gene sequence: CDR1 SGHAT, CDR2 FQNNGV. Trimming removed 5 bases at V and 10 bases at J, with 15 bases between. For the CDR3, the DNA is TGTGCCAGCAGCGGCGGCGGGACGCCACAGTACTTC. Its translation: CASSGGGTPQYF.

V gene TRBV15 combines with J gene TRBJ1-4; TRBD1 matches 7 bases. The germline CDR1 and CDR2 sequences are LNHNV and YYDKDF (reference sequence). The CDR3 is 15 residues long. V dropped 8 bases and J dropped 15; count of bases not matched to a gene: 21. The chain's CDR3 is CATGEGSRDSYGVFF. Written as DNA, the CDR3 is TGTGCCACCGGGGAAGGAAGCCGGGACAGCTATGGAGTGTTTTTT.

V and J are TRBV2 and TRBJ2-1, with 9 bases that match TRBD2. The CDR3 has 15 amino acids. The junction had 12 bases not matched to a gene; V was cut back by 6 bases and J by 9 bases. CDR1 SNHLY and CDR2 FYNNEI come from the germline V gene. CDR3 nucleotides: TGTGCCAGCAGCGTTTTTGGCGGGGGGGCCGTTGAGCAGTTCTTC. It encodes CASSVFGGGAVEQFF.

The chain is built from TRBV14 and TRBJ2-5; 9 bases are a match to TRBD1. This CDR3 has 13 amino acids. The germline V gene encodes CDR1 SGHDN and CDR2 FVKESK. Trimming at V came to 4 bases and at J to 7 bases, leaving 4 bases not matched to a gene. Here the CDR3 reads CASSRRQGGTQYF. The CDR3 DNA reads as TGTGCCAGCAGCCGGCGACAGGGGGGGACCCAGTACTTC. Combining the CDR3 with reference TRBV14 and TRBJ2-5 gives the whole variable domain EAGVTQFPSHSVIEKGQTVTLRCDPISGHDNLYWYRRVMGKEIKFLLHFVKESKQDESGMPNNRFLAERTGGTYSTLKVQPAELEDSGVYFCASSRRQGGTQYFGPGTRLLVL.

The chain couples TRBV9 to TRBJ2-5; D is unclear. The CDR3 has 13 amino acids. The germline V and J ends were trimmed by 2 bases and 1 base, with 6 bases remaining between them. Germline CDR1 SGDLS, CDR2 YYNGEE. This CDR3 is CASSVSVQETQYF. The DNA of the CDR3 is TGTGCCAGCAGCGTCTCAGTCCAAGAGACCCAGTACTTC.

The V and J genes are TRBV18 and TRBJ1-1; TRBD1 matches at 7 bases. This CDR3 is 17 amino acids long. Trimming took 2 bases from V and 0 from J; bases not matched to a gene: 9. Germline CDR1 reads KGHSH; CDR2 reads LQKENI. Here the CDR3 reads CASSPATGIIMNTEAFF. CDR3 in DNA: TGTGCCAGCTCACCAGCGACAGGGATTATTATGAACACTGAAGCTTTCTTT. Filled out from reference TRBV18 and TRBJ1-1, the complete variable domain reads NAGVMQNPRHLVRRRGQEARLRCSPMKGHSHVYWYRQLPEEGLKFMVYLQKENIIDESGMPKERFSAEFPKEGPSILRIQQVVRGDSAAYFCASSPATGIIMNTEAFFGQGTRLTVV.

The CDR3 is CAWTGARSNLGDTEAFF. CDR3 nucleotide sequence: TGTGCCTGGACTGGGGCGAGATCGAATTTGGGGGACACTGAAGCTTTCTTT. V gene TRBV30 combines with J gene TRBJ1-1, with a tentative D call TRBD1 (5 bases). Germline-derived CDR1 and CDR2 are GTSNPN and SVGIG (reference sequence). Deletions cut 4 bases from V and 3 bases from J, with 24 bases between. This CDR3 region has 17 residues.

J is TRBJ1-3 and V is TRBV2; perhaps TRBD1 as D (5 bases). This CDR3 contains 13 residues. The V end was cut by 2 bases, the J end by 5 bases, with 7 bases between. Germline CDR1 reads SNHLY; CDR2 reads FYNNEI. CDR3 bases: TGTGCCAGCAGTGAACAGGGTAGAAACACCATATATTTT. Its translation: CASSEQGRNTIYF.

The chain links TRBV15 to TRBJ2-2; no clear D. CDR3 size: 14 residues. CDR1 and CDR2 from the germline V gene are LNHNV and YYDKDF (reference sequence). Trimming pared 0 bases from V and 7 bases from J, leaving 9 bases between. Written as DNA, the CDR3 is TGTGCCACCAGCAGAGATGGAGCTGGCGGGGAGCTGTTTTTT. Protein: CATSRDGAGGELFF. Complete variable domain (other parts from reference TRBV15 and TRBJ2-2): DAMVIQNPRYQVTQFGKPVTLSCSQTLNHNVMYWYQQKSSQAPKLLFHYYDKDFNNEADTPDNFQSRRPNTSFCFLDIRSPGLGDTAMYLCATSRDGAGGELFFGEGSRLTVL.

The chain joins TRBV11-2 to TRBJ2-5, with D perhaps matching TRBD1 (6 bases). V was trimmed by 2 bases and J by 2 bases, leaving 15 bases between them. CDR3 size: 16 residues. Germline V gene data show CDR1 as SGHAT and CDR2 as FQNNGV. The CDR3 loop is CASSLQGGGLQETQYF. The DNA of the CDR3 is TGTGCCAGCAGCTTACAAGGGGGTGGGCTACAAGAGACCCAGTACTTC.

The V and J genes are TRBV28 and TRBJ1-2; tentative D call: TRBD1 (6 bases). V lost 3 bases and J 4 bases, leaving 15 bases between the germline ends. Germline V lookup: CDR1 MDHEN, CDR2 SYDVKM. This CDR3 region has 15 residues. The CDR3 nucleotides read TGTGCCAGCAGTTTGACAGGCCCCGGTTTCTATGGCTACACCTTC. It codes for CASSLTGPGFYGYTF.

The chain is built from TRBV2 and TRBJ1-6; no clear D. Germline V gives CDR1 SNHLY, CDR2 FYNNEI. The CDR3 contains 18 residues. V was shortened by 2 bases and J by 14 bases, with 28 bases between the two germline ends. The CDR3 nucleotides are TGTGCCAGCAGTGAATCATGGGTATGGACTTCCGGGGAGTTGGCCCTCCACTTT. It translates to CASSESWVWTSGELALHF.

The rearrangement links TRBV19 to TRBJ2-4; no firm D call. V was shortened by 5 bases and J by 7 bases, with 12 bases between the two germline ends. Germline CDR1 reads LNHDA; CDR2 reads SQIVND (reference sequence). The CDR3 has 13 amino acids. CDR3 protein: CASSVNIKNIQYF. In DNA, the CDR3 is TGTGCCAGTAGTGTCAATATAAAGAACATTCAGTACTTC.